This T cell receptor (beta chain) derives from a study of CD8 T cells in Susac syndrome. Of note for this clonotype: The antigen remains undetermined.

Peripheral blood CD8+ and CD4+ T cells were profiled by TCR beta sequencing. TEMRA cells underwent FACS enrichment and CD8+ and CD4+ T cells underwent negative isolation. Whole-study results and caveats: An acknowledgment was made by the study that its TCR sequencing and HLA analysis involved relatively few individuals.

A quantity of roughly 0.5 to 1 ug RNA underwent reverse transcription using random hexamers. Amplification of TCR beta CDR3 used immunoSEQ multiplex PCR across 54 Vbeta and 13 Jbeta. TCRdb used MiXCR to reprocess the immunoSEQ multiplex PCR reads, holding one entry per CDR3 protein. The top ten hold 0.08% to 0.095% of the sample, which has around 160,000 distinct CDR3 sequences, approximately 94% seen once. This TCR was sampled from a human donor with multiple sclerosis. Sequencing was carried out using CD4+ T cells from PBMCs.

CDR3 nucleotides: TGTGCCTGGTCACGTCCAGGGCCAGGGGAAAAACTGTTTTTT. Encoded protein: CAWSRPGPGEKLFF. J is TRBJ1-4 and V is TRBV30; D may be TRBD1 (5 bases). V dropped 5 bases and J dropped 8 bases, with 18 bases sitting between them. The germline V gene encodes CDR1 GTSNPN and CDR2 SVGIG (reference sequence). This CDR3 contains 14 residues.